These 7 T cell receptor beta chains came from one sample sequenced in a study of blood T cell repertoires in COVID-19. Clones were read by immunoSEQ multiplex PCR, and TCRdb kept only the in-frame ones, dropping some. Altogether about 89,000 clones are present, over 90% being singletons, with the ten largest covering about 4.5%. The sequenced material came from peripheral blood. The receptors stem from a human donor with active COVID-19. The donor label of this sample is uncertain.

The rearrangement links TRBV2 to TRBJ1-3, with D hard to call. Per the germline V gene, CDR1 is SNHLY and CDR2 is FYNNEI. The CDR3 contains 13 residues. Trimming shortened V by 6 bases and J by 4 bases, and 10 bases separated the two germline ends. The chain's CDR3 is CASRADSGNTIYF. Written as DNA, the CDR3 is TGTGCCAGCAGGGCGGACTCAGGAAACACCATATATTTT. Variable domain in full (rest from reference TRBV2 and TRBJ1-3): EPEVTQTPSHQVTQMGQEVILRCVPISNHLYFYWYRQILGQKVEFLVSFYNNEISEKSEIFDDQFSVERPDGSNFTLKIRSTKLEDSAMYFCASRADSGNTIYFGEGSWLTVV.

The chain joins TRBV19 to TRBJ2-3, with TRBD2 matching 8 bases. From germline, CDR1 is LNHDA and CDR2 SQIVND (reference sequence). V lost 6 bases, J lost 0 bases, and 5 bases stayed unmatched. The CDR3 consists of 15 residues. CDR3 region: CASSSGGLSTDTQYF. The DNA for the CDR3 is TGTGCCAGTAGCAGCGGGGGACTTAGCACAGATACGCAGTATTTT.

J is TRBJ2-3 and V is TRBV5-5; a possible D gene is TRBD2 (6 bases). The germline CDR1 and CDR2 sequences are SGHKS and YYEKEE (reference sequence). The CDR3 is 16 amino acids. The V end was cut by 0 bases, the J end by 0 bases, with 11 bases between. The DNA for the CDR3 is TGTGCCAGCAGCTTGGAGCCAGGGACTAGCACAGATACGCAGTATTTT. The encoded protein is CASSLEPGTSTDTQYF. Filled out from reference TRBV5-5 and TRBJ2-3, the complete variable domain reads DAGVTQSPTHLIKTRGQQVTLRCSPISGHKSVSWYQQVLGQGPQFIFQYYEKEERGRGNFPDRFSARQFPNYSSELNVNALLLGDSALYLCASSLEPGTSTDTQYFGPGTRLTVL.

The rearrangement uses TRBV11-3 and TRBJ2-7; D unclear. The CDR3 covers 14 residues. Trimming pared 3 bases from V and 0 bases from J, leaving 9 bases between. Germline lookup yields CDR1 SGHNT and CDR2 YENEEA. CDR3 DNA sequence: TGTGCCAGCAGCTTCGGTCCTAGCTCCTACGAGCAGTACTTC. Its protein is CASSFGPSSYEQYF.

The CDR3 protein is CASSRGGQGSYEKLFF. The CDR3 region has the DNA TGTGCCAGCAGCCGCGGAGGGCAGGGATCTTATGAAAAACTGTTTTTT. The chain has TRBV11-2 and TRBJ1-4; tentatively, D is TRBD1 (5 bases). The CDR3 runs 16 residues. V lost 5 bases to trimming and J lost 6 bases, with 19 bases between them. Germline CDR1 is SGHAT and CDR2 is FQNNGV. Supplemented by reference TRBV11-2 and TRBJ1-4, the full variable domain reads EAGVAQSPRYKIIEKRQSVAFWCNPISGHATLYWYQQILGQGPKLLIQFQNNGVVDDSQLPKDRFSAERLKGVDSTLKIQPAKLEDSAVYLCASSRGGQGSYEKLFFGSGTQLSVL.

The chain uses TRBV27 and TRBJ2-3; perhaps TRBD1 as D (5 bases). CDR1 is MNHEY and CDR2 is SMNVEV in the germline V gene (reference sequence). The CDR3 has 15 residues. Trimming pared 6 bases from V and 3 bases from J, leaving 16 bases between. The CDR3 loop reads CASRTTYRNTDTQYF. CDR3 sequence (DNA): TGTGCCAGCAGAACGACCTACAGGAATACAGATACGCAGTATTTT.

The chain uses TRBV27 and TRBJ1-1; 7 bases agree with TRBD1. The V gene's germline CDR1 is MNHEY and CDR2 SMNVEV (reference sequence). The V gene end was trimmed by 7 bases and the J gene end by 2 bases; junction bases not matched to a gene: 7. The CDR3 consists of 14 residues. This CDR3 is CASNRQGPNTEAFF. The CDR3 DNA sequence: TGTGCCAGCAACAGACAGGGACCCAACACTGAAGCTTTCTTT.